These T cell receptor beta chains were read from a single sample in a study of blood T cell repertoires in COVID-19. Assay used: immunoSEQ multiplex PCR; TCRdb lists only in-frame clones, some missing. This sample has a few hundred thousand clones, with approximately 83% found just once. Sequencing was performed on PBMCs or T cells enriched from blood (not recorded which). These receptors were taken from a woman aged 25-40 years who had recovered from COVID-19. Each CDR3 is given with its conserved first and last residue. Each record gives: CDR3 DNA, CDR3 protein, clone size, D gene, J gene, V gene. A D gene is named only where the DNA matches it firmly. The size field is filled for only some rows; it gives once, few, many or a size class.

DNA: TGTGCCAGCAGCTCGCCGGGACTAAAGGCCGGGGAGCTGTTTTTT
CDR3: CASSSPGLKAGELFF
size: NA
D: TRBD2
J: TRBJ2-2
V: TRBV7-6

DNA: TGTGCCAGCAGCGGAGACAGCCGCTACAATGAGCAGTTCTTC
CDR3: CASSGDSRYNEQFF
size: NA
D: NA
J: TRBJ2-1
V: TRBV7-9

DNA: TGTGCCAGCAGCGTCCGACAGAGCACCGGGGAGCTGTTTTTT
CDR3: CASSVRQSTGELFF
size: NA
D: NA
J: TRBJ2-2
V: TRBV9

DNA: TGCGCCAGCAGCCCCCCGGCAGCGGGGGGACACAATGAGCAGTTCTTC
CDR3: CASSPPAAGGHNEQFF
size: NA
D: TRBD2
J: TRBJ2-1
V: TRBV4-1

DNA: TGTGCCAGCAGCAGGGACACGGGATATGGCTACACCTTC
CDR3: CASSRDTGYGYTF
size: NA
D: NA
J: TRBJ1-2
V: TRBV5-6

DNA: TGTGCCAGCAGTTTTTCAGGGTTGGTGACTGAAGCTTTCTTT
CDR3: CASSFSGLVTEAFF
size: NA
D: NA
J: TRBJ1-1
V: TRBV27

DNA: TGCAGCGTTGCCCTACGACAGCGCAAAGATACGCAGTATTTT
CDR3: CSVALRQRKDTQYF
size: NA
D: NA
J: TRBJ2-3
V: TRBV29-1

DNA: TGCGCCAGCAGCTTGATCCAGGGGACTGAAGCTTTCTTT
CDR3: CASSLIQGTEAFF
size: NA
D: NA
J: TRBJ1-1
V: TRBV5-1

DNA: TGTGCCAGCAGTGTTCTTCCAGGGGATGGAGGTGGCTACACCTTC
CDR3: CASSVLPGDGGGYTF
size: few
D: NA
J: TRBJ1-2
V: TRBV2

DNA: TGTGCCAGCTCACCTGGACAGGGGGAGACCTACGAGCAGTACTTC
CDR3: CASSPGQGETYEQYF
size: NA
D: TRBD1
J: TRBJ2-7
V: TRBV18

DNA: TGTGCCAGCTCACCTATGACAGGGGGGTACGAGCAGTACTTC
CDR3: CASSPMTGGYEQYF
size: once
D: TRBD1
J: TRBJ2-7
V: TRBV18

DNA: TGCGCCAGCAGCCAAGATGGGCCAGGGTACAATGAGCAGTTCTTC
CDR3: CASSQDGPGYNEQFF
size: NA
D: NA
J: TRBJ2-1
V: TRBV4-1

DNA: TGTGCCAGCAGCCTTATAAGGCATCACGGGAATAATTCACCCCTCCACTTT
CDR3: CASSLIRHHGNNSPLHF
size: once
D: NA
J: TRBJ1-6
V: TRBV11-2

DNA: TGTGCCAGCAGCTTATCTATAGCGGGAGCCTACGAGCAGTACTTC
CDR3: CASSLSIAGAYEQYF
size: NA
D: TRBD2
J: TRBJ2-7
V: TRBV5-4

DNA: TGTGCCAGCAGCCGCCAGGGGTTGTGGGATCTGTCGGCTTCACCCCTCCACTTT
CDR3: CASSRQGLWDLSASPLHF
size: once
D: NA
J: TRBJ1-6
V: TRBV28

DNA: TGTGCCAGCAGTTTTTTCGCTAGCATACGAAATACGCAGTATTTT
CDR3: CASSFFASIRNTQYF
size: once
D: NA
J: TRBJ2-3
V: TRBV28

DNA: TGTGCCAGCTCCGGACTTTCGAACACTGAAGCTTTCTTT
CDR3: CASSGLSNTEAFF
size: NA
D: NA
J: TRBJ1-1
V: TRBV6-5

DNA: TGTGCCAGCAGCCCTAAAAGACAGGTTCCCAATCAGCCCCAGCATTTT
CDR3: CASSPKRQVPNQPQHF
size: NA
D: NA
J: TRBJ1-5
V: TRBV7-3

DNA: TGTGCCACATCGGACAGCAATGAGCAGTTCTTC
CDR3: CATSDSNEQFF
size: NA
D: NA
J: TRBJ2-1
V: TRBV24-1

DNA: TGCAGTGCTAGTCAGGGTTACTATGGCTACACCTTC
CDR3: CSASQGYYGYTF
size: NA
D: NA
J: TRBJ1-2
V: TRBV20-1

DNA: TGTGCCAGCAGCTTCGGGGACAGAAGATCCGAAAAACTGTTTTTT
CDR3: CASSFGDRRSEKLFF
size: NA
D: TRBD1
J: TRBJ1-4
V: TRBV7-9

DNA: TGTGCCAGCAGCGAGCTCGGAGGGCTTTTCCAAGAGACCCAGTACTTC
CDR3: CASSELGGLFQETQYF
size: few
D: NA
J: TRBJ2-5
V: TRBV5-4

DNA: TGTGCCAGCAGCCAAGATTATTCCCCTCATCAGCCCCAGCATTTT
CDR3: CASSQDYSPHQPQHF
size: NA
D: NA
J: TRBJ1-5
V: TRBV3-1/TRBV3-2

DNA: TGTGCCACCCAGGGCCCCCACAATGAGCAGTTCTTC
CDR3: CATQGPHNEQFF
size: NA
D: NA
J: TRBJ2-1
V: TRBV12-3/TRBV12-4

DNA: TGTGCCAGCAGCGCCTGGGACAGGGGAGATAGAAGCAATCAGCCCCAGCATTTT
CDR3: CASSAWDRGDRSNQPQHF
size: NA
D: NA
J: TRBJ1-5
V: TRBV21-1

DNA: TGTGCCAGCACCCAACAGGGAAGGGAAGGCTACACCTTC
CDR3: CASTQQGREGYTF
size: NA
D: NA
J: TRBJ1-2
V: TRBV12-3/TRBV12-4

DNA: TGTGCCAGCAGCCATAGACAGGAGCCCCCCATTAGCACAGATACGCAGTATTTT
CDR3: CASSHRQEPPISTDTQYF
size: NA
D: NA
J: TRBJ2-3
V: TRBV28

DNA: TGTGCCAGCAGCCCTCGGCGGGGGGATGGTGAGCAGTTCTTC
CDR3: CASSPRRGDGEQFF
size: NA
D: TRBD2
J: TRBJ2-1
V: TRBV9

DNA: TGTGCCAGCAGCTTAGAGGGGCAGAATCAGCCCCAGCATTTT
CDR3: CASSLEGQNQPQHF
size: NA
D: NA
J: TRBJ1-5
V: TRBV7-9

DNA: TGTGCCAGCAGTGCGGGACAGTTACTCTATGGCTACACCTTC
CDR3: CASSAGQLLYGYTF
size: NA
D: TRBD1
J: TRBJ1-2
V: TRBV2

DNA: TGTGCCAGCTCACCCGTGCGGGTGCGAAATGAGCAGTTCTTC
CDR3: CASSPVRVRNEQFF
size: NA
D: NA
J: TRBJ2-1
V: TRBV18

DNA: TGCGCCAGCAGTCCAGGGGTGAACACTGAAGCTTTCTTT
CDR3: CASSPGVNTEAFF
size: NA
D: NA
J: TRBJ1-1
V: TRBV10-2

DNA: TGTGCCAGCAGCCCATCAGTAGCGATGACTAGCTCCTACGAGCAGTACTTC
CDR3: CASSPSVAMTSSYEQYF
size: NA
D: NA
J: TRBJ2-7
V: TRBV3-1/TRBV3-2

DNA: TGTGCCAGCAGCTTAGGACAGAAGGAGACCCAGTACTTC
CDR3: CASSLGQKETQYF
size: NA
D: NA
J: TRBJ2-5
V: TRBV7-8

DNA: TGCGCCGCGCGCGGGTTAAATCAGCCCCAGCATTTT
CDR3: CAARGLNQPQHF
size: NA
D: NA
J: TRBJ1-5
V: TRBV10-2

DNA: TGTGCCAGCACCGACAGCGCCTCCTCTGGGGCCAACGTCCTGACTTTC
CDR3: CASTDSASSGANVLTF
size: NA
D: NA
J: TRBJ2-6
V: TRBV2

DNA: TGTGCCAGCAGGTCGGGGACAGGGGTAGGACCCGAGCAGTTCTTC
CDR3: CASRSGTGVGPEQFF
size: NA
D: TRBD1
J: TRBJ2-1
V: TRBV6-5

DNA: TGTGCCAGCAGTGGACAGGGGGCAGGAGATACGCAGTATTTT
CDR3: CASSGQGAGDTQYF
size: NA
D: TRBD1
J: TRBJ2-3
V: TRBV27

DNA: TGTGCCAGCACCGTAAGCGCAGATGAAGCTTTCTTT
CDR3: CASTVSADEAFF
size: NA
D: NA
J: TRBJ1-1
V: TRBV2

DNA: TGTGCCAGCAGCGATGCTAGGGGGAACACCGGGGAGCTGTTTTTT
CDR3: CASSDARGNTGELFF
size: NA
D: NA
J: TRBJ2-2
V: TRBV9

DNA: TGTGCCAGCATAGGCGGGGCGAGTAGCAATCAGCCCCAGCATTTT
CDR3: CASIGGASSNQPQHF
size: few
D: NA
J: TRBJ1-5
V: TRBV6-5

DNA: TGCGCCAGCAGCTCCACAGGGTTCACGAACACTGAAGCTTTCTTT
CDR3: CASSSTGFTNTEAFF
size: NA
D: NA
J: TRBJ1-1
V: TRBV5-1

DNA: TGCAGCGTTATCCGACTAGCGGGAGCGGAAGAGACCCAGTACTTC
CDR3: CSVIRLAGAEETQYF
size: NA
D: TRBD2
J: TRBJ2-5
V: TRBV29-1

DNA: TGTGCCAGCAGTTTGTGGGGACAGGGCTCGCCTGGCTACACCTTC
CDR3: CASSLWGQGSPGYTF
size: NA
D: TRBD1
J: TRBJ1-2
V: TRBV28

DNA: TGTGCCACTAACCCTAGCACCGGGACAGGGACCGAGCAGTACTTC
CDR3: CATNPSTGTGTEQYF
size: once
D: TRBD1
J: TRBJ2-7
V: TRBV6-1

DNA: TGTGCCTGGGGCCTGGGGGGAGGCAGCACAGATACGCAGTATTTT
CDR3: CAWGLGGGSTDTQYF
size: NA
D: NA
J: TRBJ2-3
V: TRBV30

DNA: TGTGCCAGCTCACCACCGTCAGGTAGCGGGAGGGCCTTGACCTACAATGAGCAGTTCTTC
CDR3: CASSPPSGSGRALTYNEQFF
size: NA
D: TRBD2
J: TRBJ2-1
V: TRBV18

DNA: TGTGCCAGCAGCCCCTTGGGCGCCAGTTCTGGAAACACCATATATTTT
CDR3: CASSPLGASSGNTIYF
size: NA
D: NA
J: TRBJ1-3
V: TRBV9

DNA: TGTGCCACCAGCGGAACGAAGGACAGATCAAGATGGGAGTTCTTC
CDR3: CATSGTKDRSRWEFF
size: NA
D: NA
J: TRBJ2-1
V: TRBV15